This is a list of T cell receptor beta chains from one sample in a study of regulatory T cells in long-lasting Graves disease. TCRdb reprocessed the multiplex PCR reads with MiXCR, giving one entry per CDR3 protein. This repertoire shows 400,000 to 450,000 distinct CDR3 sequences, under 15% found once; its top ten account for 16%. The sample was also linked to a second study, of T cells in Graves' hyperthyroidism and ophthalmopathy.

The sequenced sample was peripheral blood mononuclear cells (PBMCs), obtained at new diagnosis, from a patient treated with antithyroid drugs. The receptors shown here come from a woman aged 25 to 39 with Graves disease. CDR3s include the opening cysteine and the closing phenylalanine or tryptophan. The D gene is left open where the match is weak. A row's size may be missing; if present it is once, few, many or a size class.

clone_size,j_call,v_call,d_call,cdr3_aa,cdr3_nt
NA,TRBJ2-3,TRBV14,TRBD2,CASSRLAGYPDTQYF,TGTGCCAGCAGCCGACTAGCGGGATATCCAGATACGCAGTATTTT
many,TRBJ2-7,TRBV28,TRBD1,CASRTPQGAGEQYF,TGTGCCAGCAGGACACCCCAGGGGGCAGGCGAGCAGTACTTC
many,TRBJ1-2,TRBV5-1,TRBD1,CASTAGGFGYTF,TGCGCCAGCACCGCAGGGGGGTTCGGCTACACCTTC
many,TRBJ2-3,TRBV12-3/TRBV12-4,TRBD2,CASSPGLAGGQVTQYF,TGTGCCAGCAGTCCAGGACTAGCGGGAGGACAGGTTACGCAGTATTTT
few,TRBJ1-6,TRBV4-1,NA,CASSRSPSMNSPLHF,TGCGCCAGCAGCCGGTCTCCGTCGATGAATTCACCCCTCCACTTT
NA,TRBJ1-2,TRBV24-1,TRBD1,CATSDSGTGGPGGYTF,TGTGCCACCAGTGATTCAGGGACAGGGGGCCCAGGCGGCTACACCTTC
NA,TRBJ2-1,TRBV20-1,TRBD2,CSASGTSGYNEQFF,TGCAGTGCCTCCGGGACTAGCGGATACAATGAGCAGTTCTTC
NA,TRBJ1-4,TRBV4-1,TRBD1,CASSQTGTNEKLFF,TGCGCCAGCAGCCAGACAGGGACTAATGAAAAACTGTTTTTT
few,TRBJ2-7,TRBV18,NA,CASSPRANYEQYF,TGTGCCAGCTCACCAAGGGCAAATTACGAGCAGTACTTC
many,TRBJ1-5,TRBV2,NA,CASSDQGKMHQPQHF,TGTGCCAGCAGTGACCAGGGAAAAATGCATCAGCCCCAGCATTTT
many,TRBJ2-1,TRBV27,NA,CASSLMGSGEQFF,TGTGCCAGCAGTTTAATGGGATCAGGGGAGCAGTTCTTC
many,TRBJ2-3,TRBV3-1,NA,CASSPLLGAEGDTQYF,TGTGCCAGCAGCCCCCTCCTAGGGGCGGAAGGAGATACGCAGTATTTT
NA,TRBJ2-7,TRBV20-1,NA,CSVTRDSYEQYF,TGCAGTGTAACTAGGGACTCCTACGAGCAGTACTTC
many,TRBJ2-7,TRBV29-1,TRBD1,CSVEGMTGETYEQYF,TGCAGCGTTGAAGGTATGACAGGGGAGACCTACGAGCAGTACTTC
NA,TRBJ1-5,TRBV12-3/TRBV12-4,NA,CASSLGVNSNQPQHF,TGTGCCAGCAGTTTAGGTGTAAATAGCAATCAGCCCCAGCATTTT
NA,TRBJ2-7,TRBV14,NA,CASSQLPGLGSYEQYF,TGTGCCAGCAGCCAACTGCCGGGCCTGGGCTCCTACGAGCAGTACTTC